A single sample is the source of the 21 T cell receptor beta chains below, sequenced in a study of blood T cell repertoires in COVID-19. Measured with immunoSEQ multiplex PCR; TCRdb has only the in-frame clones, and not every one. This sample yields over 150,000 clones, of which 83% are seen a single time; approximately 2% belongs to the top ten. Sequences were obtained from peripheral blood. These receptors were taken from a woman of 80 years or more with acute or convalescent COVID-19.

The chain uses TRBV25-1 and TRBJ2-1; 7 nucleotides line up with TRBD1. The CDR3 is 14 amino acids. J lost 3 bases, V lost 6 bases, and 5 bases had no gene match. Germline CDR1 is MGHDK and CDR2 is SYGVNS. The CDR3 region is CASSPGQDYNEQFF. The CDR3 DNA reads as TGTGCCAGCAGCCCCGGACAGGACTACAATGAGCAGTTCTTC.

This chain links TRBV7-7 with TRBJ2-5; 7 nucleotides match TRBD2. The germline gives CDR1 SSHAT, CDR2 FNYEAQ (reference sequence). The length of the CDR3 is 14 residues. V lost 5 bases and J lost 3; bases outside the gene matches: 6. CDR3 region: CASSRGLVEETQYF. The CDR3, as DNA: TGTGCCAGCAGCCGAGGACTAGTTGAAGAGACCCAGTACTTC.

V is TRBV6-5 and J is TRBJ1-2, with D possibly TRBD1 on 5 matching bases. The CDR3 sequence is 13 residues long. V gave up 6 bases and J gave up 8 bases, with 16 bases separating them. Per germline, CDR1 MNHEY and CDR2 SVGAGI. The CDR3, as DNA: TGTGCCAGCAGCAGGGAAACAGGTGGAGGCTACACCTTC. It specifies CASSRETGGGYTF.

The chain's CDR3 is CASSVGPTGPDTQYF. The CDR3 DNA reads TGTGCCAGCAGCGTAGGCCCTACAGGGCCAGATACGCAGTATTTT. The rearrangement joins TRBV9 to TRBJ2-3; perhaps TRBD1 as D (6 bases). The CDR3 is 15 residues long. The V gene's germline CDR1 is SGDLS and CDR2 YYNGEE. The V and J ends lost 0 bases and 4 bases respectively, with 12 bases between them.

This rearrangement joins TRBV19 to TRBJ1-4; D is ambiguous. The V gene's germline CDR1 is LNHDA and CDR2 SQIVND (reference sequence). Trimming left V 1 base short and J 7 bases short, with 10 bases between. The CDR3 loop spans 14 amino acids. DNA for the CDR3: TGTGCCAGTAGTATAGCGCGCCGTGGTGAAAAACTGTTTTTT. Translated, it gives CASSIARRGEKLFF.

This chain uses TRBV6-6 with TRBJ1-6; D is perhaps TRBD1 (6 bases). V lost 5 bases and J lost 5, with 13 bases in between. The length of the CDR3 is 15 residues. Germline CDR1 reads MNHNY; CDR2 reads SVGAGI (reference sequence). The CDR3 sequence is CASSPPQGHNSPLHF. CDR3 coding DNA: TGTGCCAGCAGTCCTCCACAGGGCCATAATTCACCCCTCCACTTT.

The chain is built from TRBV3-1 (or the pseudogene TRBV3-2) and TRBJ1-1; no clear D gene. The ends were cut back, 4 bases at V and 1 base at J, with 7 bases in the middle. Germline CDR1 and CDR2: LGHDT and YNNKEL (reference sequence). The CDR3 is 13 amino acids. The CDR3 reads CASSPGRNTEAFF. The CDR3 nucleotides are TGTGCCAGCAGCCCGGGGAGGAACACTGAAGCTTTCTTT.

The chain combines TRBV5-1 with TRBJ2-2; 15 nucleotides line up with TRBD2. V lost 4 bases and J lost 7; bases outside the gene matches: 8. The V gene's germline CDR1 is SGHRS and CDR2 YFSETQ. The CDR3 sequence is 17 residues long. In DNA, the CDR3 is TGCGCCAGCAGCCCCAGGACTAGCGGGAGGGCCGGCGGGGAGCTGTTTTTT. Protein product: CASSPRTSGRAGGELFF.

This chain joins TRBV28 and TRBJ1-4, with 8 bases matching TRBD1. The ends lost 2 bases at V and 6 bases at J; junction bases unmatched: 8. Per the germline V gene, CDR1 is MDHEN and CDR2 is SYDVKM. The CDR3 spans 16 residues. CDR3 coding DNA: TGTGCCAGCAGTTTAGGCCCGATGACAGGGGATGAAAAACTGTTTTTT. This translates into CASSLGPMTGDEKLFF.

This CDR3 reads CASSFLDSTYEQYF. The CDR3 DNA follows: TGTGCCAGCAGCTTTCTGGACAGCACCTACGAGCAGTACTTC. This sequence joins TRBV5-5 and TRBJ2-7; D may be TRBD1 (6 bases). Trimming took off 2 bases at V and 2 bases at J, with 11 bases between the two ends. This CDR3 has 14 residues. Per the germline V gene, CDR1 is SGHKS and CDR2 is YYEKEE (reference sequence).

CDR3 sequence reads: CASSPSWAKEQPQHF. The CDR3 bases are TGCGCCAGCAGCCCATCTTGGGCAAAAGAACAGCCCCAGCATTTT. The chain employs TRBV4-1 and TRBJ1-5; D unresolved. The V and J ends lost 4 bases and 7 bases respectively, with 17 bases between them. This CDR3 has 15 residues. The germline CDR1 and CDR2 sequences are MGHRA and YSYEKL.

The chain links TRBV12-5 to TRBJ2-2, with D uncertain. The germline V gene encodes CDR1 LGHNT and CDR2 FRNRAP. Trimming removed 1 base at V and 9 bases at J, with 3 bases between. The CDR3 loop spans 11 amino acids. CDR3 sequence: CASGLARELFF. CDR3 in DNA: TGTGCTAGTGGTTTGGCCAGGGAGCTGTTTTTT.

The gene calls are TRBV18 and TRBJ2-1; no firm D call. The CDR3 contains 14 residues. Germline V gives CDR1 KGHSH, CDR2 LQKENI. With 6 bases removed from V and 6 bases from J, the gap between germline ends came to 15 bases. The CDR3 coding sequence is TGTGCCAGCTCCCTCGGTTCTGATAGCAATGAGCAGTTCTTC. Its translation: CASSLGSDSNEQFF.

The count of this clone is one. V is TRBV3-1 (or the pseudogene TRBV3-2) and J is TRBJ1-5; D is undetermined. The CDR3 runs 18 residues. Germline V gene data show CDR1 as LGHDT and CDR2 as YNNKEL (reference sequence). Trimming removed 0 bases from V and 0 bases from J, with 15 bases in between. CDR3 DNA: TGTGCCAGCAGCCAAGATGAGGGAAAGTCGGGTAGCAATCAGCCCCAGCATTTT. Translating gives CASSQDEGKSGSNQPQHF.

V is TRBV28 and J is TRBJ1-2; D ambiguous. V was pared by 1 base and J by 5 bases, with 8 bases between. The germline gives CDR1 MDHEN, CDR2 SYDVKM. This CDR3 region has 13 residues. The CDR3: CASSLSPGYGYTF. CDR3 nucleotide sequence: TGTGCCAGCAGTTTATCTCCGGGGTATGGCTACACCTTC.

This chain uses TRBV7-2 with TRBJ2-2, with D uncertain. There are 18 residues in the CDR3. Per germline, CDR1 SGHTA and CDR2 FQGNSA. V was cut by 0 bases and J by 1 base, with 15 bases left in between. CDR3 amino acids: CASSLAPSIWLNTGELFF. The DNA of the CDR3 is TGTGCCAGCAGCTTAGCGCCGTCTATATGGTTGAACACCGGGGAGCTGTTTTTT.

The chain has TRBV27 and TRBJ1-5; TRBD1 is a possible D gene (6 bases). CDR3 length: 18 amino acids. Germline loops: CDR1 MNHEY, CDR2 SMNVEV (reference sequence). The V and J ends lost 0 bases and 0 bases respectively, with 15 bases between them. CDR3 coding DNA: TGTGCCAGCAGTTTATCGACTCCAACAGGGTATAGCAATCAGCCCCAGCATTTT. This sequence encodes CASSLSTPTGYSNQPQHF.

V is TRBV30 and J is TRBJ2-7; D call uncertain. Between the trimmed V and J ends, which lost 0 bases and 0 bases, there was a span of 9 bases. The CDR3 runs to 14 residues. Germline CDR1 GTSNPN, CDR2 SVGIG (reference sequence). The CDR3: CAWSVKQTSYEQYF. The CDR3 region has the DNA TGTGCCTGGAGTGTGAAACAGACCTCCTACGAGCAGTACTTC.

This chain's CDR3 is CASSLWGTGLEETQYF. For the CDR3, the DNA is TGCGCCAGCAGCTTGTGGGGGACAGGGCTTGAAGAGACCCAGTACTTC. The chain joins TRBV5-1 to TRBJ2-5; 9 bases are shared with TRBD1. CDR1 SGHRS and CDR2 YFSETQ come from the germline V gene. V shed 1 base, J shed 3 bases, and the junction held 7 bases outside the gene matches. The CDR3 covers 16 residues.

Note on this clone: The same CDR3 is also encoded by other DNA sequences in this sample. The chain combines TRBV4-3 with TRBJ1-5; no clear D. V lost 3 bases and J lost 3, with 6 bases in between. Germline CDR1 and CDR2: LGHNA and YSLEER. This CDR3 is 13 amino acids long. The CDR3 spells CASSQSFNQPQHF. The CDR3 DNA reads as TGCGCCAGCAGCCAGTCGTTCAATCAGCCCCAGCATTTT.

This sequence joins TRBV7-2 and TRBJ1-2; D remains ambiguous. CDR1 and CDR2 (germline): SGHTA, FQGNSA. With 4 bases removed from V and 6 bases from J, the gap between germline ends came to 12 bases. The CDR3 extends over 13 amino acids. The CDR3: CASSSSTGNGYTF. The CDR3 coding sequence is TGTGCCAGCAGCTCTAGTACGGGTAATGGCTACACCTTC.